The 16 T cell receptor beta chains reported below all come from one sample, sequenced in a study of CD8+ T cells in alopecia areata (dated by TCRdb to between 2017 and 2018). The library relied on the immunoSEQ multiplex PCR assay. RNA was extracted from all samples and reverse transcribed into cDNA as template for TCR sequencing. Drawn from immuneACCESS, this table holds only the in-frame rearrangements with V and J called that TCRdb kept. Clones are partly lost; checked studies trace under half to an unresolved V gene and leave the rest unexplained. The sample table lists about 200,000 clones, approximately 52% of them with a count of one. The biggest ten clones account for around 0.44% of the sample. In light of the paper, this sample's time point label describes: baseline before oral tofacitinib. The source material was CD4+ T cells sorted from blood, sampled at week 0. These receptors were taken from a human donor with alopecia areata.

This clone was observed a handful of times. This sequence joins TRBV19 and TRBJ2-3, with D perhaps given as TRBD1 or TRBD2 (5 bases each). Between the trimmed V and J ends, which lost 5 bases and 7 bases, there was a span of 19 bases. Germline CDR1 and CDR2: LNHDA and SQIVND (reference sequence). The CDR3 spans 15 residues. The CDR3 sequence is CASSSTGTFRNTQYF. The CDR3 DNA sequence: TGTGCCAGTAGTTCGACCGGGACGTTTAGAAATACGCAGTATTTT. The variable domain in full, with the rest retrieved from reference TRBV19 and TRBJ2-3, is DGGITQSPKYLFRKEGQNVTLSCEQNLNHDAMYWYRQDPGQGLRLIYYSQIVNDFQKGDIAEGYSVSREKKESFPLTVTSAQKNPTAFYLCASSSTGTFRNTQYFGPGTRLTVL.

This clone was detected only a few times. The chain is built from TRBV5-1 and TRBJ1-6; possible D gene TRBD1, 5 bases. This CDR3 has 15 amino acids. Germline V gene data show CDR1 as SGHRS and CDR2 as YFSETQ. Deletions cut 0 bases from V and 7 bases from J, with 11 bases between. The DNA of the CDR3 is TGCGCCAGCAGCTTGGCTGGGGCGGTAAATTCACCCCTCCACTTT. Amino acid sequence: CASSLAGAVNSPLHF.

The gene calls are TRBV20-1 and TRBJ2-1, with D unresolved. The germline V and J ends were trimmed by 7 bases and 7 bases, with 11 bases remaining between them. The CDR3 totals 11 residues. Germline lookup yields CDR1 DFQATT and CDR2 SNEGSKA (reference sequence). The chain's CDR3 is CSVVDENEQFF. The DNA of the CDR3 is TGCAGTGTGGTTGACGAGAATGAGCAGTTCTTC.

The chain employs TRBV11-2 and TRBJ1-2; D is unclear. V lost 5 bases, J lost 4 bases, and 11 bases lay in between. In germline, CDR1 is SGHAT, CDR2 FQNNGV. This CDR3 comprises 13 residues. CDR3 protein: CASSPDGGYGYTF. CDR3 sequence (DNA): TGTGCCAGCAGCCCCGACGGAGGCTATGGCTACACCTTC.

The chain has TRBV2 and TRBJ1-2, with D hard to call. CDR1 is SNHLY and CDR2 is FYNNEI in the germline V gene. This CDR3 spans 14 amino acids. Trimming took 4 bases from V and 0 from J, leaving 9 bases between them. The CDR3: CASSGTRSNYGYTF. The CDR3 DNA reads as TGTGCCAGCAGTGGCACCAGATCTAACTATGGCTACACCTTC.

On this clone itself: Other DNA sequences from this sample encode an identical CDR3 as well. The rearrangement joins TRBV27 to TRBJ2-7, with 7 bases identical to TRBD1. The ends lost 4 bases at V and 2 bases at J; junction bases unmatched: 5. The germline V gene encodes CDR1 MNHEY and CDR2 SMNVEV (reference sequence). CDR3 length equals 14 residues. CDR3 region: CASSSRTGTYEQYF. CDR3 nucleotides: TGTGCCAGCAGTTCCCGGACAGGAACCTACGAGCAGTACTTC.

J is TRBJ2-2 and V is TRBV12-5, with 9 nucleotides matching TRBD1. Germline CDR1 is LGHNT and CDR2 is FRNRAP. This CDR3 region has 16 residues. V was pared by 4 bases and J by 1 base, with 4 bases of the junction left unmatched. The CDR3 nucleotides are TGTGCTAGTGGTTGGACGGGACAGGGGAACACCGGGGAGCTGTTTTTT. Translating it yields CASGWTGQGNTGELFF. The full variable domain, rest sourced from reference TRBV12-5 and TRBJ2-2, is DARVTQTPRHKVTEMGQEVTMRCQPILGHNTVFWYRQTMMQGLELLAYFRNRAPLDDSGMPKDRFSAEMPDATLATLKIQPSEPRDSAVYFCASGWTGQGNTGELFFGEGSRLTVL.

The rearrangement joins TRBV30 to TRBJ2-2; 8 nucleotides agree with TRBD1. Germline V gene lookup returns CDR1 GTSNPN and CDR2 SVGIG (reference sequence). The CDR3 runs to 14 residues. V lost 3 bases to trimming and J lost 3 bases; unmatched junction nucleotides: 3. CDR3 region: CAWRGTGYTGELFF. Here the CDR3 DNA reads TGTGCCTGGAGGGGGACAGGTTACACCGGGGAGCTGTTTTTT.

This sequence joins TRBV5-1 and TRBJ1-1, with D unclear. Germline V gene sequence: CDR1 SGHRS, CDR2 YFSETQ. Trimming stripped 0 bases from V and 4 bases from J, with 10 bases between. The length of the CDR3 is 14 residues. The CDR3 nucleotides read TGCGCCAGCAGCTTGGATGTGCAGCTCACTGAAGCTTTCTTT. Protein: CASSLDVQLTEAFF.

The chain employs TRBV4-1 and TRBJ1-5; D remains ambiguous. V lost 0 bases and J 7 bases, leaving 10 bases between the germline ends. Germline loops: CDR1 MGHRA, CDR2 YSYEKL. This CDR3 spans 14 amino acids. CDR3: CASSQDGRDQPQHF. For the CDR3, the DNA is TGCGCCAGCAGCCAAGATGGGAGAGACCAGCCCCAGCATTTT.

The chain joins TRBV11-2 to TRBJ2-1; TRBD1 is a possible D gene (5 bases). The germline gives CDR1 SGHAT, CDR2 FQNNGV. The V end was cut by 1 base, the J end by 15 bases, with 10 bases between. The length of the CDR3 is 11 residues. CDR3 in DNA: TGTGCCAGCAGCTTAGGCAGGGATTTGTTCTTC. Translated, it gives CASSLGRDLFF.

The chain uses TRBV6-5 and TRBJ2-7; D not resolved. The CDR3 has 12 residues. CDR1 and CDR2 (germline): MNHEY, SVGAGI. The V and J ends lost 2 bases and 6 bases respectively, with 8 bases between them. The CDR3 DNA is TGTGCCAGCAGTTACAAGCTCGGCGAGCAGTACTTC. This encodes CASSYKLGEQYF.

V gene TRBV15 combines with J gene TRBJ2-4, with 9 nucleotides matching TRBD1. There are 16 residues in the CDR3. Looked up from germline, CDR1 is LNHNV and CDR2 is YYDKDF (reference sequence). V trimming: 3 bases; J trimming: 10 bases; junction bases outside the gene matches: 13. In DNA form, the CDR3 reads TGTGCCACCAGCAGCCGTCCCGGGACAGGGATGAAGATTCAGTACTTC. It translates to CATSSRPGTGMKIQYF.

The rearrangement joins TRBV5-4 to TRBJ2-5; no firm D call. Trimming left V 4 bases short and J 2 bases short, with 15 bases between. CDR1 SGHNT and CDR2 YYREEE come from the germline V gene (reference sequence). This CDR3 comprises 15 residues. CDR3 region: CASSPSETRQETQYF. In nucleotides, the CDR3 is TGTGCCAGCAGCCCGTCGGAAACGCGGCAAGAGACCCAGTACTTC.

CDR3 nucleotide sequence: TGTGCCAGCAGCTACGGGTCTGGCAATCAGCCCCAGCATTTT. Translating it yields CASSYGSGNQPQHF. The rearrangement joins TRBV5-6 to TRBJ1-5, with D unresolved. V lost 3 bases, J lost 2 bases, and 9 bases lay in between. The CDR3 loop spans 14 amino acids. CDR1 is SGHDT, CDR2 YYEEEE, per germline.

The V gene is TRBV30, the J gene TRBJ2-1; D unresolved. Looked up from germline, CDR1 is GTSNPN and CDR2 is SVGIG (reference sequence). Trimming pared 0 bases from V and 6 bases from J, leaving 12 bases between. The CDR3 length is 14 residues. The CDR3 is CAWSVGYALNEQFF. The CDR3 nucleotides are TGTGCCTGGAGTGTGGGTTACGCTCTCAATGAGCAGTTCTTC.